This entry describes one TCR beta chain. The antigen is unknown. Some clones are missing from TCRdb's copy, which holds only in-frame ones; the method was immunoSEQ multiplex PCR. Of tens of thousands of clones in the sample, 60% to 85% were seen once. This sample is drawn from a study of CD4 T cells in relation to SARS-CoV-2 and coronaviruses. Study-wide results and caveats: Each donor contributed either pre-pandemic or post-infection samples, not both.

Unexposed donor CD4+ T cells date from about 2011-2018, before the COVID-19 pandemic. The cells were cultured for 9 to 11 days before CD4+ T cells were isolated. The receptor was derived from a human donor in good health. Sequenced sample: CD4+ T cells from PBMCs, cultured in vitro.

Here the CDR3 DNA reads TGTGCCAGCAGTTACCTCACAGGGTCCAATCAGCCCCAGCATTTT. This gives the protein CASSYLTGSNQPQHF. The chain is built from TRBV6-2 or TRBV6-3 and TRBJ1-5; possible D gene TRBD1, 6 bases. Deletions cut 2 bases from V and 3 bases from J, with 11 bases between. Germline V gene lookup returns CDR1 MNHEY and CDR2 SVGEGT. CDR3 length equals 15 residues.